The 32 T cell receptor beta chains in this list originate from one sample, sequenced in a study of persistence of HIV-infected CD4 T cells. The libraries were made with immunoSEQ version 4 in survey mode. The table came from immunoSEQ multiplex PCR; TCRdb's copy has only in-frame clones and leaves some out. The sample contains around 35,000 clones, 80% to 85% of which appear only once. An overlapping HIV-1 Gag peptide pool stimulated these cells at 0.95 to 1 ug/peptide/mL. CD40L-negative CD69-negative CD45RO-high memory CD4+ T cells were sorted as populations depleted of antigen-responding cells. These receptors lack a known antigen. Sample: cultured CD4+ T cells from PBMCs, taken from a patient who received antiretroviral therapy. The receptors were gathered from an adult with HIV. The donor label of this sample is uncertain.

CDR3: CASSQVHTANEQYF. CDR3 coding DNA: TGTGCCAGCAGCCAAGTTCACACGGCAAACGAGCAGTACTTC. The genes are TRBV3-1 (or the pseudogene TRBV3-2) and TRBJ2-7; D call uncertain. The CDR3 loop spans 14 amino acids. From germline, CDR1 is LGHDT and CDR2 YNNKEL (reference sequence). Trimming stripped 1 base from V and 5 bases from J, with 12 bases between.

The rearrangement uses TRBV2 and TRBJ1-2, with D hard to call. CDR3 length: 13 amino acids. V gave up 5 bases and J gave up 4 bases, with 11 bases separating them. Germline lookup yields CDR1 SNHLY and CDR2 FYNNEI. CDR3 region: CASSPDGSYGYTF. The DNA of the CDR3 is TGTGCCAGCAGTCCCGACGGAAGCTATGGCTACACCTTC.

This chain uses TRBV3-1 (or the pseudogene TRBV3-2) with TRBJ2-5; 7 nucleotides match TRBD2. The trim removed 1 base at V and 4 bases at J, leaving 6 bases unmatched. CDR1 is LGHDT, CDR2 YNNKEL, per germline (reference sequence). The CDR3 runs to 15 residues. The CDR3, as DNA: TGTGCCAGCAGCCAAGCCAACCCTAGCGGAGAGACCCAGTACTTC. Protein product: CASSQANPSGETQYF.

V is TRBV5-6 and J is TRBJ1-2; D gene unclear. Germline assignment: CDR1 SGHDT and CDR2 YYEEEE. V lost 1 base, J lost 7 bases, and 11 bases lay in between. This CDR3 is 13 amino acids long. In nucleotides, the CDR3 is TGTGCCAGCAGCTTGATAGGGTCAGGTGGCTACACCTTC. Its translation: CASSLIGSGGYTF.

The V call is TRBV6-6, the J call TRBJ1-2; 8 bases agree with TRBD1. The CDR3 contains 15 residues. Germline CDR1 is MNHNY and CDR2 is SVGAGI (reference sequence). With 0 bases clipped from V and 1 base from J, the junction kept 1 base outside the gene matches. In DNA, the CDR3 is TGTGCCAGCAGTTACTCGGGACAGGTTAACTATGGCTACACCTTC. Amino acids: CASSYSGQVNYGYTF.

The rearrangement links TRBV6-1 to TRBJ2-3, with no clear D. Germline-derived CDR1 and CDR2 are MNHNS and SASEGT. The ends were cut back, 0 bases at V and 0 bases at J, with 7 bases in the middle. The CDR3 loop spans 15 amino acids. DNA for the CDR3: TGTGCCAGCAGTGAAGCGGGGTATAGCACAGATACGCAGTATTTT. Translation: CASSEAGYSTDTQYF.

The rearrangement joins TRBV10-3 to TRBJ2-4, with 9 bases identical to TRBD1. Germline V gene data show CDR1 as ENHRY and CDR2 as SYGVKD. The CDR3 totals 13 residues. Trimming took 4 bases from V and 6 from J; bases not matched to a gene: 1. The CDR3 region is CAISGDRANIQYF. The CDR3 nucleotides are TGTGCCATCAGTGGGGACAGGGCAAACATTCAGTACTTC.

This CDR3 is CASSSTSASYNEQFF. CDR3 DNA: TGTGCCAGCAGCTCGACTAGCGCCTCCTACAATGAGCAGTTCTTC. J is TRBJ2-1 and V is TRBV7-3; TRBD2 aligns across 8 bases. CDR1 is SGHTA and CDR2 is FQGTGA in the germline V gene. V dropped 4 bases and J dropped 0; count of bases not matched to a gene: 2. This CDR3 has 15 residues.

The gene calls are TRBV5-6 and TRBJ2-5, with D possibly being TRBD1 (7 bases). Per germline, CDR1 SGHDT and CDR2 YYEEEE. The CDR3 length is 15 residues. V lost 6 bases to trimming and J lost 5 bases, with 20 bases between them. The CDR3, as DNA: TGTGCCAGCACCAAATCCGACAGGGCGGGGGAGACCCAGTACTTC. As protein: CASTKSDRAGETQYF.

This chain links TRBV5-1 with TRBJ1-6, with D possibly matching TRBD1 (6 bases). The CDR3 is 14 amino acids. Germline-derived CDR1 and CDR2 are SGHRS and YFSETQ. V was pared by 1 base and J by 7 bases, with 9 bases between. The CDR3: CASSLRGGNSPLHF. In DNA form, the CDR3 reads TGCGCCAGCAGCTTGCGAGGGGGAAATTCACCCCTCCACTTT.

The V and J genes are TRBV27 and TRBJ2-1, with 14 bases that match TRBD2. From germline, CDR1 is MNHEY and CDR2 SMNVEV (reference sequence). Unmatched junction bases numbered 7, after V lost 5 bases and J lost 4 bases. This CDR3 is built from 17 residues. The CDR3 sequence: CASSPRLAGGRYNEQFF. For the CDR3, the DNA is TGTGCCAGCAGTCCACGACTAGCGGGGGGGAGGTACAATGAGCAGTTCTTC.

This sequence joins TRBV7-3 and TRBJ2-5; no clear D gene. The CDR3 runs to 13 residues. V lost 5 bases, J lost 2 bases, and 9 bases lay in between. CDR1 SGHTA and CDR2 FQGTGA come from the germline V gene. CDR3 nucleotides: TGTGCCAGCAGCCAGACACTACAAGAGACCCAGTACTTC. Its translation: CASSQTLQETQYF.

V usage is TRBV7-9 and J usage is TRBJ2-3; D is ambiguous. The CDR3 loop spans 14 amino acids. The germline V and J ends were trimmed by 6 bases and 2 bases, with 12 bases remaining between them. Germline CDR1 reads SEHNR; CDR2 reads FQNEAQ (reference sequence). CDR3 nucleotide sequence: TGTGCCAGCAGGGACGGGTCCTCCACAGATACGCAGTATTTT. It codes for CASRDGSSTDTQYF. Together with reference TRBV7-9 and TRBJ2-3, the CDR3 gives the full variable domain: DTGVSQNPRHKITKRGQNVTFRCDPISEHNRLYWYRQTLGQGPEFLTYFQNEAQLEKSRLLSDRFSAERPKGSFSTLEIQRTEQGDSAMYLCASRDGSSTDTQYFGPGTRLTVL.

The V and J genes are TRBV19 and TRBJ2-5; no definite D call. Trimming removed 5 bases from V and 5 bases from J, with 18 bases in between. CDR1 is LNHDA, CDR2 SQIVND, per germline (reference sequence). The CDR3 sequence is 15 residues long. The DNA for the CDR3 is TGTGCCAGTAGTTCTTACCGGATTGGCCGGGAGACCCAGTACTTC. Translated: CASSSYRIGRETQYF.

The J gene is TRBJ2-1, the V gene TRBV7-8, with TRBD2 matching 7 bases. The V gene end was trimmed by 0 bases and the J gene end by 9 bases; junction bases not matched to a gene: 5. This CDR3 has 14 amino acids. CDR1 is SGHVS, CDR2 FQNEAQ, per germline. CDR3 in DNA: TGTGCCAGCAGCTTAGCGGAGCGGGGTTTTGAGCAGTTCTTC. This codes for CASSLAERGFEQFF.

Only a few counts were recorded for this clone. The CDR3 here is CASSQVLFRFNQPQHF. The DNA for the CDR3 is TGCGCCAGCAGCCAAGTGCTATTCAGATTCAATCAGCCCCAGCATTTT. The V gene is TRBV4-1, the J gene TRBJ1-5, with D hard to call. The CDR3 is 16 amino acids. Between the trimmed V and J ends, which lost 1 base and 3 bases, there was a span of 13 bases. Germline V gene sequence: CDR1 MGHRA, CDR2 YSYEKL.

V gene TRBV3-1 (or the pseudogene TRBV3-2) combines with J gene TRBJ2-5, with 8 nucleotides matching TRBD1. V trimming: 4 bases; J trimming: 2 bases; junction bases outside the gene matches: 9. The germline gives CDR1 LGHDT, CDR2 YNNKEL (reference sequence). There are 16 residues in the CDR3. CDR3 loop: CASSLHGTGGQETQYF. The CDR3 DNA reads TGTGCCAGCAGCCTACACGGGACAGGAGGACAAGAGACCCAGTACTTC.

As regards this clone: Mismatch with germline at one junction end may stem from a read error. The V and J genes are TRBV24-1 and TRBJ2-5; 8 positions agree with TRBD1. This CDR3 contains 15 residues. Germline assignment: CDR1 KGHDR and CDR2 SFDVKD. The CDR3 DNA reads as TGTGCCACCAGTGACCCCGGACAGGGCAAAGAGGCCCAGTACTTC. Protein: CATSDPGQGKEAQYF.

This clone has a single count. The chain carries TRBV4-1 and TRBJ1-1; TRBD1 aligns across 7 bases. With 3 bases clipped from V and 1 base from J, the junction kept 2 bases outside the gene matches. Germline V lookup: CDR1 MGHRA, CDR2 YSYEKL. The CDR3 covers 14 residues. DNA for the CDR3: TGCGCCAGCAGCCACAACAGGGGGAACACTGAAGCTTTCTTT. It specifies CASSHNRGNTEAFF.

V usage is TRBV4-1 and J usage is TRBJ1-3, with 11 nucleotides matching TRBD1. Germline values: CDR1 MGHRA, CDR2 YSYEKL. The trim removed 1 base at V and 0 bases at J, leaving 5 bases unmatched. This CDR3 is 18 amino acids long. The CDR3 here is CASSQGRGQGGSGNTIYF. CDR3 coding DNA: TGCGCCAGCAGCCAAGGGAGGGGACAGGGGGGCTCTGGAAACACCATATATTTT.

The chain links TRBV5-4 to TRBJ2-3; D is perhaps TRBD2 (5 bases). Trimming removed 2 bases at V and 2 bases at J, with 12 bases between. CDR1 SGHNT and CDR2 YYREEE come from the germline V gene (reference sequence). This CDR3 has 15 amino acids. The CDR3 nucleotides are TGTGCCAGCAGCTTCTGGACTGATCCCACAGATACGCAGTATTTT. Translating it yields CASSFWTDPTDTQYF.

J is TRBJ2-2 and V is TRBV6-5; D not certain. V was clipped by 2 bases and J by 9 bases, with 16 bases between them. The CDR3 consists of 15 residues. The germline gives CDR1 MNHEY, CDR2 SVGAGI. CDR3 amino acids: CASSYDVDGWRELFF. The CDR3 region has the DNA TGTGCCAGCAGTTACGATGTGGACGGCTGGCGGGAGCTGTTTTTT.

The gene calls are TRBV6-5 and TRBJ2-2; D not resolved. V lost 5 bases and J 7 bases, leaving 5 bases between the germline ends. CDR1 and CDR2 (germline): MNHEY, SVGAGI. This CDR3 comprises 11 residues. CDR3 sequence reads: CASSRSGELFF. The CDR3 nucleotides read TGTGCCAGCAGTAGGAGCGGGGAGCTGTTTTTT.

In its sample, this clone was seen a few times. In nucleotides, the CDR3 is TGTGCCAGCAGCGAGACAGGGGATCTTGGAAACACCATATATTTT. Protein product: CASSETGDLGNTIYF. V gene TRBV9 combines with J gene TRBJ1-3; 8 nucleotides line up with TRBD1. After removal of 3 bases from V and 3 bases from J, the junction contained 5 bases not matched to a gene. Germline-derived CDR1 and CDR2 are SGDLS and YYNGEE. This CDR3 has 15 amino acids.

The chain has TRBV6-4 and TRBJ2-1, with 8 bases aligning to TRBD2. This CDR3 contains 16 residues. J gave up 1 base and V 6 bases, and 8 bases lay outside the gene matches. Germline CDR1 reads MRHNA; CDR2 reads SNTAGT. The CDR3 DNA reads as TGTGCCAGCAGCCCATCCAGCGGGGGTTCCTACAATGAGCAGTTCTTC. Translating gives CASSPSSGGSYNEQFF.

CDR3 coding DNA: TGTGCCAGCTCAACTACCGGGACACGAAATTCACCCCTCCACTTT. Translated: CASSTTGTRNSPLHF. V and J are TRBV18 and TRBJ1-6, with TRBD1 as a possible D gene (6 bases). Per the germline V gene, CDR1 is KGHSH and CDR2 is LQKENI. The CDR3 sequence is 15 residues long. V lost 5 bases, J lost 7 bases, and 15 bases lay in between.

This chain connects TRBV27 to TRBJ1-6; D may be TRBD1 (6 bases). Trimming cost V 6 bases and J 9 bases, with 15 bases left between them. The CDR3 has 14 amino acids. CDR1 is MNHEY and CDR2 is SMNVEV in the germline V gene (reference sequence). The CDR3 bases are TGTGCCAGCAGGTCGGGGGGGCAAGGTTCACCCCTCCACTTT. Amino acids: CASRSGGQGSPLHF.

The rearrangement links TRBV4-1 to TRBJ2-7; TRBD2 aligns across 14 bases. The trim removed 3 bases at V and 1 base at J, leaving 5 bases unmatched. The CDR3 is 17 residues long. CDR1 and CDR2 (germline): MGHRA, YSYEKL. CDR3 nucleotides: TGCGCCAGCAGCCATGGACTAGCGGGGGGTTGTTCCTACGAGCAGTACGTC. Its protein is CASSHGLAGGCSYEQYV.

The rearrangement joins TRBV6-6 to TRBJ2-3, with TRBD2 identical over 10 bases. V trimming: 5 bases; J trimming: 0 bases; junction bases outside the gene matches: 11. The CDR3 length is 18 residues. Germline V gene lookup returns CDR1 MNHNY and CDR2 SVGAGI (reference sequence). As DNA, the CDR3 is TGTGCCAGCAGTCGCTATAGGACTAGCGGTACTAGCACAGATACGCAGTATTTT. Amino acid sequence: CASSRYRTSGTSTDTQYF.

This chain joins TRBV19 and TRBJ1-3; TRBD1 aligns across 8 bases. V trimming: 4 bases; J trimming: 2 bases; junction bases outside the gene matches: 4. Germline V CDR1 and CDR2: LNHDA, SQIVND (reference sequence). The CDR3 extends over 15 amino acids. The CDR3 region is CASSSYRGTGNTIYF. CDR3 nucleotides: TGTGCCAGTAGTAGCTACAGGGGGACTGGAAACACCATATATTTT.

The CDR3 reads CASLSGNTIYF. The CDR3 DNA is TGTGCCAGCCTGTCTGGAAACACCATATATTTT. This chain joins TRBV6-5 and TRBJ1-3; no definite D call. V gave up 8 bases and J gave up 1 base, with 3 bases separating them. Germline loops: CDR1 MNHEY, CDR2 SVGAGI. This CDR3 contains 11 residues.

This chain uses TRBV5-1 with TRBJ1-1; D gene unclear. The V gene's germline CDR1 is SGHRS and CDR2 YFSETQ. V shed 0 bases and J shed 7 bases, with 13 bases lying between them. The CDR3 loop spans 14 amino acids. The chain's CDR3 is CASSLAERGREAFF. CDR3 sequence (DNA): TGCGCCAGCAGCTTGGCCGAGCGAGGTCGTGAAGCTTTCTTT.